A selection of T cell receptor beta chains follows, all from one sample in a study of T cells in Graves' hyperthyroidism and ophthalmopathy. From the multiplex PCR reads, TCRdb called clonotypes with MiXCR, one entry per CDR3 protein. The sample contains a few hundred thousand distinct CDR3 sequences, approximately 14% of which appear only once. The source material was blood. These receptors all stem from a woman in her twenties or thirties with Graves' hyperthyroidism. Both conserved end residues are trimmed from each CDR3. Fields, in order: V gene, J gene, D gene, CDR3 protein. D genes are given only for firm matches.

TRBV28	TRBJ1-2	.	ASSLRAYGYT
TRBV5-1	TRBJ2-1	.	ASSFWQGSLNEQF
TRBV13	TRBJ1-2	.	ASSPGPTDYGYT
TRBV27	TRBJ2-6	TRBD1	ASRRQGVDSGANVLT
TRBV2	TRBJ2-1	.	ASRGINSYNEQF
TRBV20-1	TRBJ2-7	TRBD2	SASPGLAGGDRQY
TRBV6-1	TRBJ1-1	.	ASSRGQNTEAF
TRBV3-1	TRBJ2-7	.	ASSQGDSRYEQY
TRBV29-1	TRBJ2-7	TRBD1	SVGQGFSYEQY
TRBV20-1	TRBJ1-2	TRBD1	SARETGVGYT
TRBV7-7	TRBJ1-4	.	ASSIGRNEKLF
TRBV13	TRBJ1-4	TRBD1	ASSPSRDRGLREKLF
TRBV24-1	TRBJ2-2	.	ATQGGDGELF
TRBV19	TRBJ2-2	TRBD2	ASSPWGLLAGDGTGELF
TRBV19	TRBJ2-5	TRBD2	ASSPEAGVKETQY
TRBV6-2/TRBV6-3	TRBJ1-1	.	ASSEPHLTVNTEAF
TRBV7-9	TRBJ1-4	TRBD1	ASSRPSGGTGDFNEKLF
TRBV28	TRBJ1-5	.	ASSFVQESQPQH
TRBV11-2	TRBJ2-7	.	ASSSGTVVSYEQY
TRBV12-3/TRBV12-4	TRBJ1-5	TRBD1	ASSLGQDSNQPQH
TRBV29-1	TRBJ2-1	TRBD2	SVLTSGVANEQF
TRBV6-1	TRBJ2-7	TRBD1	ASSLTGAPGYEQY
TRBV20-1	TRBJ1-2	.	SALPLERPNYGYT
TRBV18	TRBJ2-2	.	ASSPNAAWAGELF
TRBV19	TRBJ2-7	TRBD2	ASSIIGLAVNEQY
TRBV12-3/TRBV12-4	TRBJ2-1	.	ASSFPPSRGSYNEQF
TRBV20-1	TRBJ2-1	.	SASAGSDYNEQF
TRBV11-2	TRBJ1-1	TRBD1	ASSVGQMNTEAF
TRBV20-1	TRBJ2-7	TRBD2	SAREGLAGGSSYEQY
TRBV14	TRBJ2-7	TRBD2	ASSQLLAGAHEQY
TRBV20-1	TRBJ2-7	.	SARGPYIAYEQY
TRBV27	TRBJ2-6	TRBD2	ASSLKGLAEVSGANVLT
TRBV2	TRBJ2-3	.	ASRLVKLAGADTQY
TRBV4-1	TRBJ2-2	.	ASSQVRESTGELF
TRBV11-2	TRBJ2-3	TRBD2	ASSQEGLAGGPSDTQY
TRBV5-1	TRBJ2-4	TRBD2	ASSPGLAGGLVKNIQY
TRBV6-5	TRBJ2-7	.	ASSYHNEQY